At least ten counts were recorded for the clone carrying this T cell receptor (beta chain). This sample is part of a study of T cells in Graves' hyperthyroidism and ophthalmopathy. In the study overall: At the time of initial diagnosis and before any treatment, peripheral blood was collected.

For ophthalmopathy patients, the Clinical Activity Score was at least 3 and the NOSPECS grade at least 4; duration was under 3 months. The study left out patients who had uncontrolled infection, other autoimmune disease, pregnancy or lactation. Isolation of PBMCs was performed on around 9.4 ml fresh peripheral blood. Amplified TCR beta CDR3 regions came from RNA transcripts. When the TCR CDR3 underwent first-round RT-PCR, the HTBI primer set was used. A single record per CDR3 protein comes from TCRdb applying MiXCR to the multiplex PCR reads. The table records about half a million distinct CDR3 sequences, around 15% of them present only once. Germline V gives CDR1 MDHEN, CDR2 SYDVKM. The CDR3 is 15 amino acids. V was pared by 3 bases and J by 3 bases, with 4 bases of the junction left unmatched.

The chain links TRBV28 to TRBJ2-2, with TRBD1 matching 7 bases. The clonotype originates from a woman aged 25 to 39 with Graves' ophthalmopathy. Sequenced sample: blood. The CDR3 nucleotides are TGTGCCAGCAGTTTTCTCGACAGGGACACCGGGGAGCTGTTTTTT. Protein product: CASSFLDRDTGELFF. Full variable domain (rest looked up from reference TRBV28 and TRBJ2-2): DVKVTQSSRYLVKRTGEKVFLECVQDMDHENMFWYRQDPGLGLRLIYFSYDVKMKEKGDIPEGYSVSREKKERFSLILESASTNQTSMYLCASSFLDRDTGELFFGEGSRLTVL.